This entry describes one T cell receptor (beta chain). The data were taken from a study of T cells in Graves' hyperthyroidism and ophthalmopathy. Regions amplified from RNA transcripts were the TCR beta CDR3 regions. An initial round of RT-PCR targeting the TCR CDR3 relied on the HTBI primer set. From the multiplex PCR reads, TCRdb called clonotypes with MiXCR, one entry per CDR3 protein. The table includes approximately 400,000 distinct CDR3 sequences, roughly 13% detected once. Specimen: blood. This receptor was identified in a woman aged 55-69 years with Graves' hyperthyroidism.

The CDR3 region is CASSSEQGAFEQFF. CDR3 bases: TGCGCCAGCAGCTCGGAACAGGGGGCTTTTGAGCAGTTCTTC. The rearrangement joins TRBV5-1 to TRBJ2-1; TRBD1 matches at 9 bases. The CDR3 runs 14 residues. The V gene end was trimmed by 3 bases and the J gene end by 9 bases; junction bases not matched to a gene: 7. Germline CDR1 SGHRS, CDR2 YFSETQ.